The T cell receptor beta chain under discussion was sequenced for a study of PD-1 blockade in classical Hodgkin lymphoma (TCRdb year 2020). Regarding the complete study: Nivolumab dosing was 3 mg/kg intravenously every 2 weeks, continuing until either disease progression or unacceptable toxicity. The study used CyTOF and TCR beta sequencing to define a peripheral blood immune signature of response to PD-1 blockade in classical Hodgkin lymphoma.

The Qiagen DNeasy kit was used to extract genomic DNA from unsorted PBMCs and from the negatively selected CD4+ and CD8+ fractions. Using primers that anneal to V and J segments, immunoSEQ multiplex PCR amplified the TCR beta CDR3 regions. Amplification bias was minimized using a synthetic immune receptor repertoire, and residual bias was removed computationally after sequencing. The source study handled its data this way. Custom Python scripts were used to quantify repertoire diversity as the Shannon entropy index. Unsorted, CD4+ and CD8+ repertoires were analyzed separately, except for combined analyses in which CD4+ and CD8+ sequences were merged in silico. Clonal expansion was defined as at least a 2-fold frequency increase after treatment relative to C1D1, with a pseudocount of 0.5 for undetected baseline clones. Singleton clones were defined as clones with 0 or 1 copy at C1D1, and non-singleton clones were defined as clones with 2 or more copies. By matching protein sequences in sorted samples from the same patient, clones expanded in unsorted samples were annotated as CD4+, CD8+ or unknown. Wilcoxon tests on paired samples were used to test diversity changes from C1D1 to C4D1. Not all clones reach the TCRdb copy of this immuneACCESS table, which keeps in-frame sequences only. Checked studies attribute under half of the gap to unresolved V genes and leave the rest unexplained. The V and J calls and clone size are taken from that table; D and trimming were inferred from the DNA. The sample data list roughly 7,600 clones, and more than 70% of these were observed just once. The ten largest clones represent about 7% of the sample.

The intended sense of this specimen's time point label: cycle 1 day 1 (C1D1), immediately before nivolumab initiation. Relapse after autologous stem cell transplantation had occurred in all trial patients, and cohorts A, B and C were distinguished by prior brentuximab vedotin exposure. Using a Miltenyi CD4+ T cell isolation kit, CD4+ T cells were purified from thawed PBMCs through magnetic negative selection. A total of approximately 51 patients with relapsed/refractory classical Hodgkin lymphoma made up the trial cohort, and each patient's best overall response was complete response, partial response or progressive disease. Single-agent nivolumab was administered to trial patients in the multi-cohort phase II CheckMate 205 trial. An independent review committee assessed best overall response using the 2007 International Working Group response criteria. PBMCs from the trial were collected at three points: immediately before nivolumab initiation (C1D1), and during therapy at cycle 2 day 1 and cycle 4 day 1. After peripheral blood was drawn into 8 mL Vacutainer Cell Preparation Tubes, PBMCs were isolated by centrifugation and then cryopreserved. Purified CD4+ and CD8+ fractions were prepared only for cases with an additional available PBMC sample. Magnetically labelled cells were depleted on LS columns in a quadroMACS separator, and the flow-through was collected as the purified fraction.

A note on this clone: No cognate antigen has been identified for it. No base-level quality is on record; no much larger clone is a single base apart.

CDR1 MNHEY and CDR2 SMNVEV are derived from the germline V gene (reference sequence). The CDR3 sequence holds 13 residues, the cysteine and phenylalanine included. Of all the DNA, just the CDR3 is kept, 39 bases in frame from base 1. Study-wide conclusions, independent of this receptor: Lower diversity was observed in patients in whom nivolumab was started less than 1 year after ASCT, and these patients were excluded from later analyses so that confounding by immune reconstitution would be avoided. Among trial patients, those achieving complete response had baseline diversity similar to that of newly diagnosed patients, while diversity was significantly lower in partial responders and progressors. A significant rise by C4D1 was seen in CD4+ but not CD8+ TCR diversity (p=0.0027 vs p=0.16), with the rise being most apparent in complete responders (p=0.02). Baseline TCR diversity was reported to be lower in newly diagnosed patients than in healthy donors and to be lower still in relapsed/refractory patients. The study was limited to a single clinical trial cohort, and causes of repertoire differences, possibly disease activity or prior therapy, remained undefined.

The sequence was obtained from a human donor with classical Hodgkin lymphoma. Rearrangement joined TRBV27 to TRBJ2-5; 9 central nucleotides agree with TRBD1. The DNA end is more similar to TRBJ2-7, so the J call may be wrong. The sequences come from CD4+ T cells from blood, collected at baseline. The CDR3: CASRGQGHYEQYF. The bases read TGTGCCAGCAGGGGACAGGGCCACTACGAGCAGTACTTC.